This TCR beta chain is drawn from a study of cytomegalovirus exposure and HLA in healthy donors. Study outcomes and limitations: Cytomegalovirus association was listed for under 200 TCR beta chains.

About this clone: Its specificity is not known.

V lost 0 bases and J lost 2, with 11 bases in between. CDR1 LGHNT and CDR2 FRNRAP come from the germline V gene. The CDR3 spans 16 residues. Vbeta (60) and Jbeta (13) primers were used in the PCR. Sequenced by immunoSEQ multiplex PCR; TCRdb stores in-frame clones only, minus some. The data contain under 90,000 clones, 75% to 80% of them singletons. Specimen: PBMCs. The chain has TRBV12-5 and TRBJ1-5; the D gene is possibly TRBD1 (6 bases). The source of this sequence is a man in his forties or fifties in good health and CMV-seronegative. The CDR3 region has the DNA TGTGCTAGTGGTTTGGTACTGTCAGGGGGCAATCAGCCCCAGCATTTT. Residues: CASGLVLSGGNQPQHF.